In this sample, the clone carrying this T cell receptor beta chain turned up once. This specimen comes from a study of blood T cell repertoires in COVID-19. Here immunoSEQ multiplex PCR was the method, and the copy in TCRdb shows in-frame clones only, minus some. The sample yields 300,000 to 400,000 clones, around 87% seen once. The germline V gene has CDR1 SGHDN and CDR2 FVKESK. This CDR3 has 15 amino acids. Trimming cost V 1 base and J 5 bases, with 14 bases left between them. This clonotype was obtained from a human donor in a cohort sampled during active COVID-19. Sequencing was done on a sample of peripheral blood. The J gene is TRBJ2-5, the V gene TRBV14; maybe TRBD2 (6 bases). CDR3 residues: CASSQVLGGWETQYF. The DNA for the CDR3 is TGTGCCAGCAGCCAAGTCCTCGGGGGTTGGGAGACCCAGTACTTC. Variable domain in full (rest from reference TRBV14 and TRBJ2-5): EAGVTQFPSHSVIEKGQTVTLRCDPISGHDNLYWYRRVMGKEIKFLLHFVKESKQDESGMPNNRFLAERTGGTYSTLKVQPAELEDSGVYFCASSQVLGGWETQYFGPGTRLLVL.